Here is one TCR beta chain with its context. Among the patients, aged 18 to 65, hyperthyroidism was newly diagnosed and had lasted under 2 months. CDR3 length: 15 residues. The germline V gene has CDR1 MNHEY and CDR2 SVGAGI. The germline V and J ends were trimmed by 4 bases and 6 bases, with 15 bases remaining between them. What was amplified from RNA transcripts were TCR beta CDR3 regions. With the HTBI primer set, the TCR CDR3 went through a first round of RT-PCR. TCRdb re-called the multiplex PCR reads with MiXCR, one entry per CDR3 protein. The table has 530,000 or so distinct CDR3 sequences, approximately 44% seen once; the top ten hold about 8.3%. The data stem from a study of T cells in Graves' hyperthyroidism and ophthalmopathy.

The chain recombines TRBV6-5 with TRBJ2-2; D is undetermined. The source of this sequence is a woman younger than 35 with Graves' hyperthyroidism. Sequencing was carried out using peripheral blood or thyroid tissue (not recorded which). CDR3 bases: TGTGCCAGCAGTTCCCCCCCGAAGTTAGCCGGGGAGCTGTTTTTT. Its protein is CASSSPPKLAGELFF.